The 30 T cell receptor beta chains presented below share a single source sample, sequenced in a study of shared clonotypes between healthy human individuals. Generated by immunoSEQ multiplex PCR, the TCRdb table keeps only in-frame clones and is missing some. The table has about a million clones, around 80% seen once. The specimen sequenced was memory CD4+ T cells sorted from blood. Sample subset: CD45RA-negative fraction. Receptor source: a man between 18 and 29 years old in good health.

V is TRBV5-1 and J is TRBJ1-2, with D possibly matching TRBD1 (5 bases). The CDR3 runs to 13 residues. Germline V gene lookup returns CDR1 SGHRS and CDR2 YFSETQ. Trimming took 5 bases from V and 4 from J, leaving 12 bases between them. Written as DNA, the CDR3 is TGCGCCAGCAGTTACGGGACGGCCTATGGCTACACCTTC. Protein sequence: CASSYGTAYGYTF. The variable domain in full, completed from reference TRBV5-1 and TRBJ1-2, reads KAGVTQTPRYLIKTRGQQVTLSCSPISGHRSVSWYQQTPGQGLQFLFEYFSETQRNKGNFPGRFSGRQFSNSRSEMNVSTLELGDSALYLCASSYGTAYGYTFGSGTRLTVV.

This chain uses TRBV5-6 with TRBJ2-7; tentatively, D is TRBD1 or TRBD2 (5 bases each). This CDR3 has 14 residues. CDR1 and CDR2 from the germline V gene are SGHDT and YYEEEE. Trimming removed 1 base from V and 9 bases from J, with 17 bases in between. CDR3 loop: CASSLQGTKGVQYF. The DNA of the CDR3 is TGTGCCAGCAGCTTGCAAGGGACGAAAGGCGTGCAGTACTTC. Combining the CDR3 with reference TRBV5-6 and TRBJ2-7 gives the whole variable domain DAGVTQSPTHLIKTRGQQVTLRCSPKSGHDTVSWYQQALGQGPQFIFQYYEEEERQRGNFPDRFSGHQFPNYSSELNVNALLLGDSALYLCASSLQGTKGVQYFGPGTRLTVT.

The chain couples TRBV11-2 to TRBJ1-2, with D maybe TRBD1 (6 bases). This CDR3 spans 15 amino acids. The germline gives CDR1 SGHAT, CDR2 FQNNGV. The ends were cut back, 3 bases at V and 4 bases at J, with 15 bases in the middle. CDR3 nucleotide sequence: TGTGCCAGCAGCTTCTTTTCAGGGGCTGGCTATGGCTACACCTTC. This codes for CASSFFSGAGYGYTF.

The chain has TRBV5-4 and TRBJ2-5; 9 bases match TRBD1. This CDR3 is 15 amino acids long. Trimming cost V 0 bases and J 5 bases; bases outside gene matches: 5. Germline CDR1 and CDR2: SGHNT and YYREEE (reference sequence). CDR3 coding DNA: TGTGCCAGCAGCTTGGGCGGGACAGGGCGGGAGACCCAGTACTTC. Protein product: CASSLGGTGRETQYF.

The J gene is TRBJ1-3, the V gene TRBV9; D gene unclear. The V end lost 0 bases, the J end lost 3 bases, and 7 bases lay between the germline ends. CDR3 length: 14 residues. The germline gives CDR1 SGDLS, CDR2 YYNGEE. CDR3 amino acids: CASSVVRDGNTIYF. CDR3 nucleotides: TGTGCCAGCAGCGTAGTCCGGGATGGAAACACCATATATTTT.

J is TRBJ2-5 and V is TRBV11-2; D may be TRBD1 (5 bases). The CDR3 loop spans 15 amino acids. CDR1 SGHAT and CDR2 FQNNGV come from the germline V gene. V lost 5 bases, J lost 5 bases, and 18 bases lay in between. CDR3: CASSTTTAPGETQYF. The CDR3 nucleotides are TGTGCCAGCAGCACCACTACAGCACCAGGGGAGACCCAGTACTTC.

The chain combines TRBV5-1 with TRBJ2-3, with D unclear. Trimming left V 1 base short and J 4 bases short, with 13 bases between. The CDR3 is made up of 15 amino acids. The V gene's germline CDR1 is SGHRS and CDR2 YFSETQ. The CDR3 DNA is TGCGCCAGCAGCTTGTCGGCGCCTACCGCAGATACGCAGTATTTT. Amino acid sequence: CASSLSAPTADTQYF.

The CDR3 nucleotides read TGTGCCAGCTCACCACCGAGTAATCGGCAAAAACTGTTTTTT. Translation gives CASSPPSNRQKLFF. The V and J genes are TRBV18 and TRBJ1-4, with no clear D. V lost 0 bases to trimming and J lost 9 bases, with 11 bases between them. This CDR3 has 14 residues. The germline gives CDR1 KGHSH, CDR2 LQKENI.

The chain couples TRBV7-7 to TRBJ2-7; TRBD1 aligns across 8 bases. Germline values: CDR1 SSHAT, CDR2 FNYEAQ (reference sequence). CDR3 size: 16 residues. CDR3: CASASVTGAFSYEQYF. The CDR3 DNA follows: TGTGCTAGCGCCTCCGTGACAGGGGCTTTTTCCTACGAGCAGTACTTC.

The chain has TRBV30 and TRBJ1-4; D is unclear. Trimming pared 1 base from V and 12 bases from J, leaving 18 bases between. Germline V gene data show CDR1 as GTSNPN and CDR2 as SVGIG (reference sequence). This CDR3 spans 14 amino acids. CDR3 sequence: CAWSGPYGGFELFF. The CDR3 DNA sequence: TGTGCCTGGAGTGGACCATATGGAGGGTTCGAACTGTTTTTT.

The rearrangement uses TRBV5-1 and TRBJ2-5; 12 positions agree with TRBD2. The V gene's germline CDR1 is SGHRS and CDR2 YFSETQ. V trimming: 5 bases; J trimming: 1 base; junction bases outside the gene matches: 3. The CDR3 has 15 residues. The CDR3, as DNA: TGCGCCAGCAGTCGACTAGCGGGGGCCCAAGAGACCCAGTACTTC. As protein: CASSRLAGAQETQYF. The whole variable domain, filled in from reference TRBV5-1 and TRBJ2-5, reads KAGVTQTPRYLIKTRGQQVTLSCSPISGHRSVSWYQQTPGQGLQFLFEYFSETQRNKGNFPGRFSGRQFSNSRSEMNVSTLELGDSALYLCASSRLAGAQETQYFGPGTRLLVL.

This rearrangement joins TRBV5-6 to TRBJ2-5; unclear D gene. Germline CDR1 is SGHDT and CDR2 is YYEEEE. Trimming took 1 base from V and 5 from J, leaving 12 bases between them. This CDR3 has 14 amino acids. The CDR3 bases are TGTGCCAGCAGCTTGATAGGGATCTTCGAGACCCAGTACTTC. This encodes CASSLIGIFETQYF.

The chain couples TRBV7-8 to TRBJ2-5; 9 positions agree with TRBD2. The CDR3 consists of 15 residues. The V segment lost 1 base and the J segment 4 bases; nucleotides outside the gene matches: 4. CDR1 and CDR2 from the germline V gene are SGHVS and FQNEAQ. The DNA of the CDR3 is TGTGCCAGCAGCTTAGTGCGGGGGGGCCTAGAGACCCAGTACTTC. As protein: CASSLVRGGLETQYF.

The V and J genes are TRBV2 and TRBJ1-4; 8 nucleotides line up with TRBD1. V gave up 7 bases and J gave up 4 bases; unmatched junction bases: 11. Germline-derived CDR1 and CDR2 are SNHLY and FYNNEI. This CDR3 comprises 16 residues. This CDR3 is CASNRGGSAGNEKLFF. CDR3 coding DNA: TGTGCCAGCAACAGGGGGGGCTCCGCGGGTAATGAAAAACTGTTTTTT.

The chain couples TRBV29-1 to TRBJ1-2; D uncertain. CDR1 and CDR2 from the germline V gene are SQVTM and ANQGSEA. The length of the CDR3 is 11 residues. Trimming shortened V by 5 bases and J by 8 bases, and 12 bases separated the two germline ends. CDR3 sequence reads: CSVRSVQGYTF. The CDR3 DNA follows: TGCAGCGTTCGCTCAGTACAGGGCTACACCTTC.

This chain connects TRBV2 to TRBJ1-6; tentative D call: TRBD1 (5 bases). Germline V gene data show CDR1 as SNHLY and CDR2 as FYNNEI. V was trimmed by 7 bases and J by 14 bases, leaving 18 bases between them. The CDR3 runs 13 residues. The CDR3 reads CASTQEALGSLHF. CDR3 in DNA: TGTGCCAGCACACAGGAAGCCTTGGGGTCCCTCCACTTT.

The rearrangement uses TRBV29-1 and TRBJ2-5, with a weak D call TRBD1 (6 bases). Germline assignment: CDR1 SQVTM and CDR2 ANQGSEA. The V end lost 6 bases, the J end lost 5 bases, and 16 bases lay between the germline ends. The CDR3 totals 13 residues. The CDR3 here is CSVQGRLRETQYF. Written as DNA, the CDR3 is TGCAGCGTACAGGGCAGGCTTAGGGAGACCCAGTACTTC.

This clone has just a few counts. The same CDR3 can be traced to other DNA sequences in this sample. V is TRBV30 and J is TRBJ2-2, with D unresolved. Per the germline V gene, CDR1 is GTSNPN and CDR2 is SVGIG (reference sequence). Trimming shortened V by 1 base and J by 1 base, and 1 base separated the two germline ends. The CDR3 has 12 amino acids. CDR3 protein: CAWSGNTGELFF. In DNA form, the CDR3 reads TGTGCCTGGAGTGGGAACACCGGGGAGCTGTTTTTT.

The rearrangement links TRBV27 to TRBJ2-2; TRBD2 matches 8 bases. V trimming: 7 bases; J trimming: 5 bases; junction bases outside the gene matches: 12. The CDR3 has 16 amino acids. In germline, CDR1 is MNHEY, CDR2 SMNVEV (reference sequence). CDR3 sequence: CASNPLGAGVTGELFF. CDR3 sequence (DNA): TGTGCCAGCAACCCTCTGGGAGCGGGAGTTACCGGGGAGCTGTTTTTT.

This clone was detected only a few times. The J gene is TRBJ1-6, the V gene TRBV18; TRBD1 is a possible D gene (5 bases). The CDR3 runs 20 residues. V lost 4 bases, J lost 0 bases, and 22 bases lay in between. Per the germline V gene, CDR1 is KGHSH and CDR2 is LQKENI. The CDR3 DNA reads as TGTGCCAGCTCACGAACCGGGGGGGGTCCGCCGAGCTCCTATAATTCACCCCTCCACTTT. Protein product: CASSRTGGGPPSSYNSPLHF.

A remark on this clone: Other DNA sequences in the same sample also yield this CDR3. V usage is TRBV5-1 and J usage is TRBJ1-2; D is possibly TRBD1 (5 bases). Germline V gene data show CDR1 as SGHRS and CDR2 as YFSETQ. V was shortened by 4 bases and J by 4 bases, with 17 bases between the two germline ends. This CDR3 contains 15 residues. CDR3 protein: CASSLVGVVSYGYTF. CDR3 sequence (DNA): TGCGCCAGCAGCCTCGTAGGGGTAGTGTCCTATGGCTACACCTTC.

This chain joins TRBV18 and TRBJ2-3, with 14 bases aligning to TRBD2. J was trimmed by 7 bases and V by 2 bases; bases with no gene match: 8. The CDR3 has 17 residues. Germline-derived CDR1 and CDR2 are KGHSH and LQKENI. CDR3 region: CASSPTTSGRDTHTQYF. CDR3 DNA: TGTGCCAGCTCACCAACGACTAGCGGGAGGGATACCCATACGCAGTATTTT.

The J gene is TRBJ1-4, the V gene TRBV7-9; 7 bases map to TRBD1. The trim removed 5 bases at V and 8 bases at J, leaving 8 bases unmatched. The CDR3 has 14 amino acids. Germline V gene data show CDR1 as SEHNR and CDR2 as FQNEAQ (reference sequence). The CDR3 is CASSTSGQREKLFF. CDR3 DNA sequence: TGTGCCAGCAGCACTTCGGGACAGAGAGAAAAACTGTTTTTT.

This clone came up once. The V and J genes are TRBV28 and TRBJ2-7, with TRBD2 identical over 7 bases. The CDR3 covers 16 residues. With 3 bases clipped from V and 5 bases from J, the junction kept 13 bases outside the gene matches. Germline CDR1 MDHEN, CDR2 SYDVKM. CDR3 protein: CASSLGGTQGLHEQYF. In nucleotides, the CDR3 is TGTGCCAGCAGTTTGGGGGGGACGCAGGGTCTACACGAGCAGTACTTC.

In this sample, this clone turned up once. V is TRBV7-3 and J is TRBJ2-4; either TRBD1 or TRBD2 may supply D (6 bases each). CDR3 length: 12 amino acids. The germline V and J ends were trimmed by 4 bases and 10 bases, with 11 bases remaining between them. Looked up from germline, CDR1 is SGHTA and CDR2 is FQGTGA. The CDR3: CASSSQGGIQYF. The CDR3 coding sequence is TGTGCCAGCAGCTCGCAAGGGGGGATTCAGTACTTC. The entire variable domain, with the rest obtained from reference TRBV7-3 and TRBJ2-4, is as follows: GAGVSQTPSNKVTEKGKYVELRCDPISGHTALYWYRQSLGQGPEFLIYFQGTGAADDSGLPNDRFFAVRPEGSVSTLKIQRTERGDSAVYLCASSSQGGIQYFGAGTRLSVL.

The chain couples TRBV29-1 to TRBJ2-3; 8 nucleotides agree with TRBD1. This CDR3 is built from 15 residues. CDR1 is SQVTM and CDR2 is ANQGSEA in the germline V gene. The J segment lost 2 bases and the V segment lost 3 bases, leaving 7 bases of the junction unmatched. The CDR3 here is CSVDRGRSNTDTQYF. CDR3 in DNA: TGCAGCGTTGACAGGGGGCGAAGTAACACAGATACGCAGTATTTT.

As regards this clone: Additional DNA sequences in this sample encode the identical CDR3. The chain recombines TRBV7-2 with TRBJ2-7, with unresolved D. Per germline, CDR1 SGHTA and CDR2 FQGNSA. V was pared by 5 bases and J by 3 bases, with 8 bases between. CDR3 length equals 12 residues. The CDR3 DNA reads TGTGCCAGCAGCCGGACCAGCTACGAGCAGTACTTC. Amino acid sequence: CASSRTSYEQYF.

Only a few counts were recorded for this clone. The sample carries other DNA sequences with the same CDR3. The CDR3 DNA reads as TGTGCCAGCAGTCTCCTAGGAAACACCATATATTTT. Translation: CASSLLGNTIYF. The V and J genes are TRBV28 and TRBJ1-3, with D hard to call. Germline-derived CDR1 and CDR2 are MDHEN and SYDVKM. The CDR3 contains 12 residues. Trimming removed 5 bases from V and 4 bases from J, with 6 bases in between. Combining the CDR3 with reference TRBV28 and TRBJ1-3 gives the whole variable domain DVKVTQSSRYLVKRTGEKVFLECVQDMDHENMFWYRQDPGLGLRLIYFSYDVKMKEKGDIPEGYSVSREKKERFSLILESASTNQTSMYLCASSLLGNTIYFGEGSWLTVV.

The rearrangement links TRBV5-6 to TRBJ1-6; no clear D gene. There are 13 residues in the CDR3. Germline V gives CDR1 SGHDT, CDR2 YYEEEE. V was shortened by 4 bases and J by 14 bases, with 16 bases between the two germline ends. The CDR3: CASSLDALGALHF. In DNA, the CDR3 is TGTGCCAGCAGCCTAGACGCACTCGGGGCCCTCCACTTT. Combining the CDR3 with reference TRBV5-6 and TRBJ1-6 gives the whole variable domain DAGVTQSPTHLIKTRGQQVTLRCSPKSGHDTVSWYQQALGQGPQFIFQYYEEEERQRGNFPDRFSGHQFPNYSSELNVNALLLGDSALYLCASSLDALGALHFGNGTRLTVT.

The chain couples TRBV5-1 to TRBJ1-5; TRBD1 is a possible D gene (5 bases). In germline, CDR1 is SGHRS, CDR2 YFSETQ. Deletions cut 0 bases from V and 3 bases from J, with 7 bases between. CDR3 size: 14 residues. This chain's CDR3 is CASSLAGLNQPQHF. In DNA, the CDR3 is TGCGCCAGCAGCTTGGCGGGGCTCAATCAGCCCCAGCATTTT.